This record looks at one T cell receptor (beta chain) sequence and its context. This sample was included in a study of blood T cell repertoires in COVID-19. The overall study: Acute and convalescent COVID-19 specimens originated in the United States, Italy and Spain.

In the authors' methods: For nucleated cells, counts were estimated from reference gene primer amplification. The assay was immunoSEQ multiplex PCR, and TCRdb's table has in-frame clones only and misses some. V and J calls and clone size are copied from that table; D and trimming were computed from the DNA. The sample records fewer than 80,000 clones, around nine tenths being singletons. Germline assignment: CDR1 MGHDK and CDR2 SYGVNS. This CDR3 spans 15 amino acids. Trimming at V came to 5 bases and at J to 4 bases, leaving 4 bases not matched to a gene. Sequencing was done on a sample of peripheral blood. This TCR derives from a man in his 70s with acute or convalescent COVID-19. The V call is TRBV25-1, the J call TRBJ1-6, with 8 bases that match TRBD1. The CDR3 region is CASSQGAGYNSPLHF. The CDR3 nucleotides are TGTGCCAGCAGTCAGGGGGCTGGGTATAATTCACCCCTCCACTTT.